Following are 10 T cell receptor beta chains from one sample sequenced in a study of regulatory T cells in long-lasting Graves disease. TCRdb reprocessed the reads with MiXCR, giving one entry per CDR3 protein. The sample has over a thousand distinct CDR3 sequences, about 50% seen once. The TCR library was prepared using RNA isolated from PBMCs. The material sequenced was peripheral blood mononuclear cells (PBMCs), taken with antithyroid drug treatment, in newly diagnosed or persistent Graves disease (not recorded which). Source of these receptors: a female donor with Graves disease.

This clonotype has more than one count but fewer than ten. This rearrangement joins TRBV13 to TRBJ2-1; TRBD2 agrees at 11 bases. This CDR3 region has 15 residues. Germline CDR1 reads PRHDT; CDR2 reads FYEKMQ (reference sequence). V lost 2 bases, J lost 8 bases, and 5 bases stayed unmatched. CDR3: CASSLITSGSYEQFF. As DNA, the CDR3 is TGTGCCAGCAGCTTAATCACTAGCGGGAGCTATGAGCAGTTCTTC.

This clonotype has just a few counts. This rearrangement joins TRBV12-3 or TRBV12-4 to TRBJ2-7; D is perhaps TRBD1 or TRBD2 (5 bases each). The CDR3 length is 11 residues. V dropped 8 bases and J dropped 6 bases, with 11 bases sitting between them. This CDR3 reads CASGGATEQYF. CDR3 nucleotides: TGTGCCAGCGGGGGAGCTACCGAGCAGTACTTC.

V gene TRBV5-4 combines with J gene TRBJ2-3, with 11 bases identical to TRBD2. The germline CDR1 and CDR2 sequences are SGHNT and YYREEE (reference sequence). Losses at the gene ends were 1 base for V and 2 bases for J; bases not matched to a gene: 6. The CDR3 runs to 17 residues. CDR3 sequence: CASSLTTSGTSTDTQYF. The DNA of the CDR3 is TGTGCCAGCAGCTTGACGACTAGCGGGACTTCCACAGATACGCAGTATTTT.

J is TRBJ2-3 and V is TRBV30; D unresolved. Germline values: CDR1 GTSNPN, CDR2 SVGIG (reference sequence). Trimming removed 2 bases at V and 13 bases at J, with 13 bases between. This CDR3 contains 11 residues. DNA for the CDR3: TGTGCCTGGAGTTCTAACATTTGGAAGTATTTT. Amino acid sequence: CAWSSNIWKYF. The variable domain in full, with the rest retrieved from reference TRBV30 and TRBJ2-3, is SQTIHQWPATLVQPVGSPLSLECTVEGTSNPNLYWYRQAAGRGLQLLFYSVGIGQISSEVPQNLSASRPQDRQFILSSKKLLLSDSGFYLCAWSSNIWKYFGPGTRLTVL.

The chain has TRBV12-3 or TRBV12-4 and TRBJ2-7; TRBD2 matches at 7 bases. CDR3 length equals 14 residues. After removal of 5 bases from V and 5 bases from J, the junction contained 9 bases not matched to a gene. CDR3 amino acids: CASSGGSGSHEQYF. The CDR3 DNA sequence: TGTGCCAGCAGTGGCGGGAGCGGATCCCACGAGCAGTACTTC.

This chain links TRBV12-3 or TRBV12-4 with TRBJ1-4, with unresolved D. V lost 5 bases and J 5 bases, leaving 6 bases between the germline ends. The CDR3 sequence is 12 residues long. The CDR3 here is CASSRQNEKLFF. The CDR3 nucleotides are TGTGCCAGCAGTCGACAAAATGAAAAACTGTTTTTT.

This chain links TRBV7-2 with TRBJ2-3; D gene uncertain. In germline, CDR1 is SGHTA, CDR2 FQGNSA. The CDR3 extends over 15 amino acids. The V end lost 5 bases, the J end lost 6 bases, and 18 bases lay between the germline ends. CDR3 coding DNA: TGTGCCAGCAGCGCAGACCTCCAGCCTTGGGATACGCAGTATTTT. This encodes CASSADLQPWDTQYF.

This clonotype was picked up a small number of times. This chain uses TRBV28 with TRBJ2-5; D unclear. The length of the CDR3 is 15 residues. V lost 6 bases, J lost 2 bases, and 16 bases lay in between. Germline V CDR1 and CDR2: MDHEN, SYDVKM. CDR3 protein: CASSPAAYMQETQYF. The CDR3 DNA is TGTGCCAGCAGCCCGGCAGCTTACATGCAAGAGACCCAGTACTTC.

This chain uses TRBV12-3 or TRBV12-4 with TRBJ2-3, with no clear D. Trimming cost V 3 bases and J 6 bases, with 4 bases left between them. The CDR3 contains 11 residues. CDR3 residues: CASSFTDTQYF. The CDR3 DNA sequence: TGTGCCAGCAGTTTTACCGATACGCAGTATTTT.

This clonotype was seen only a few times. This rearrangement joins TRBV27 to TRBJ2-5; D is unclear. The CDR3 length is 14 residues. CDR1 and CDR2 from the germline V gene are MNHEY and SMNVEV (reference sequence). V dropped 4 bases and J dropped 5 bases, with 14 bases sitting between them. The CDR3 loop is CASSSSGPWETQYF. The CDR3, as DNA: TGTGCCAGCAGTTCCTCGGGCCCCTGGGAGACCCAGTACTTC.